Sequencing of this TCR beta chain was carried out in a study of cytotoxic CD8 clonotypes in ibrutinib-treated CLL. Study context: Response specimens were obtained following a median treatment duration of around 12 months, with a range of 6 to 36.

In the case of this clone: As yet, its antigen is unknown.

Findings and caveats of the study: Public clonotypes were rare and shrank or held steady on treatment. At the start, clonality exceeded age-matched healthy donors and followed circulating CD8+ T-cell counts.

Researchers set a sequencing depth target of 1 in 200,000 to 1 in 1 million T cells. TCRdb's table, derived via immunoSEQ multiplex PCR, lists solely in-frame clones and lacks some. The profile shows around 160,000 clones, more than 65% of them singletons. In germline, CDR1 is SGHRS, CDR2 YFSETQ. The V gene lost 0 bases and the J gene lost 0 bases, with 12 bases spanning the gap. This CDR3 has 16 residues. The source is a human donor with chronic lymphocytic leukemia. Sequenced material: PBMCs, taken after 12 months of ibrutinib treatment. V gene TRBV5-1 combines with J gene TRBJ2-5; no definite D call. In nucleotides, the CDR3 is TGCGCCAGCAGCTTGGCCCCTACAGCGAACCAAGAGACCCAGTACTTC. Its protein is CASSLAPTANQETQYF.